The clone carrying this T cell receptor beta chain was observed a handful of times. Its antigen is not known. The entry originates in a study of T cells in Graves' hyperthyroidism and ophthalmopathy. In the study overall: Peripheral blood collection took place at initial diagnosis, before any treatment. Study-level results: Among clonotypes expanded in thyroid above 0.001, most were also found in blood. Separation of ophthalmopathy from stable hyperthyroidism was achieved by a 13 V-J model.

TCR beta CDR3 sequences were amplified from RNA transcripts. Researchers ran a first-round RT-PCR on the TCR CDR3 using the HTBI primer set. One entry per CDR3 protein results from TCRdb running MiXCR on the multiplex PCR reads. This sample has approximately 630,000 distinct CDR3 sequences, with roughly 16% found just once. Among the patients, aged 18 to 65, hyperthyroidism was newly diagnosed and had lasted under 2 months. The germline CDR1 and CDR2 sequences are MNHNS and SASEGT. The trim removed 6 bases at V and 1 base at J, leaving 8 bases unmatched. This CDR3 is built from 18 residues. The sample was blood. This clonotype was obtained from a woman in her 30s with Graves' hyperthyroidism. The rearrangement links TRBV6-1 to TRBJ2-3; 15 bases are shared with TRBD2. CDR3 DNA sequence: TGTGCCAGCAGCCTCGGACTAGCGGGAGGGCCAGGCACAGATACGCAGTATTTT. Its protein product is CASSLGLAGGPGTDTQYF.